This is a list of T cell receptor beta chains from one sample in a study of tumor and adjacent non-tumor tissue in lung cancer. TCRdb analysed the multiplex PCR reads with MiXCR anew, one entry per CDR3 protein. Of 220,000 or so distinct CDR3 sequences listed, 60% to 75% were seen once; the top ten hold 20% to 25%. Sequencing input: lung tumor tissue. The receptors stem from a man aged 60 to 75 with non-small cell lung cancer. The CDR3 runs from the conserved cysteine through the conserved F or W. Each record gives: J gene, clone size, D gene, V gene, CDR3 DNA, CDR3 protein. The D gene is left open where the match is weak. The size entry is marked missing in some rows and otherwise reads once, few, many or a size class.

J: TRBJ1-6
size: .
D: .
V: TRBV5-4
DNA: TGTGCCAGCAGCTTGTCGCAGCGTTCTACCTCACACCTCCACTTT
CDR3: CASSLSQRSTSHLHF

J: TRBJ2-7
size: few
D: TRBD2
V: TRBV5-4
DNA: TGTGCCAGCAGCTTGCTAGCGGGGGGGCGAGAGCAGTACTTC
CDR3: CASSLLAGGREQYF

J: TRBJ2-3
size: .
D: .
V: TRBV6-2/TRBV6-3
DNA: TGTGCCAGCAACTTGGGGATTCCAGATACGGAGTATTTT
CDR3: CASNLGIPDTEYF

J: TRBJ2-1
size: few
D: TRBD1
V: TRBV30
DNA: TGTGCCTGGCGGATTAGACAGGGGGCAGTCAATGAGCAGTTCTTC
CDR3: CAWRIRQGAVNEQFF

J: TRBJ2-3
size: .
D: .
V: TRBV4-3
DNA: TGCGCCAGCAGCCAAGATGGACTTCTAGCCGCGGCGGTAGATATGCAGTATTTT
CDR3: CASSQDGLLAAAVDMQYF

J: TRBJ2-1
size: .
D: TRBD2
V: TRBV11-2
DNA: TGTGCCAGCAGGACTAGCGGTATAAACAATGAGCAGTTCTTC
CDR3: CASRTSGINNEQFF

J: TRBJ2-1
size: .
D: .
V: TRBV12-3/TRBV12-4
DNA: TGTACCAGCACTGAAGCAGGGAGTGAGCAGTTCTTC
CDR3: CTSTEAGSEQFF

J: TRBJ1-3
size: .
D: .
V: TRBV12-3/TRBV12-4
DNA: TGTGCCAGCTGCCAGGCCTCTGGAAACACCATATATTTT
CDR3: CASCQASGNTIYF

J: TRBJ2-7
size: .
D: TRBD2
V: TRBV11-3
DNA: TGTCCCAGCAGCCCGATGCGGGGGGCCTACGAGCAGTACTTC
CDR3: CPSSPMRGAYEQYF

J: TRBJ2-1
size: few
D: TRBD1
V: TRBV6-2/TRBV6-3
DNA: TGTGCCAGCAGTTACTCCGGGACAGGGGGTGTTAATGAGCAGTTCTTC
CDR3: CASSYSGTGGVNEQFF